This TCR beta chain is from a study of graft-versus-host responses after intestinal transplantation. Whole-study context: Following induction with anti-thymocyte globulin, all recipients were given tacrolimus and steroids for about three years. Study-wide findings and caveats: Patients with graft-donor T cell macrochimerism had high graft-versus-host to host-versus-graft clonal ratios in allografts. GvH clones occurred in recipient marrow; some first appeared in ileum or blood. Early after transplant, HvG declines were associated with peak levels of circulating GvH clones.

CDR1 SGHTS and CDR2 YDEGEE come from the germline V gene. The CDR3 consists of 16 residues. With 4 bases clipped from V and 4 bases from J, the junction kept 11 bases outside the gene matches. Method: immunoSEQ multiplex PCR; TCRdb's copy keeps in-frame clones and lacks some. The profile shows fewer than 20,000 clones, 75% to 85% of them singletons. To note about this clone: The antigen is unknown.

Graft specimens yielded both intraepithelial and lamina propria lymphocytes. J is TRBJ2-5 and V is TRBV5-8, with TRBD2 matching over 9 bases. The source was ileum tissue, collected approximately 110 days after intestinal transplant. The sequence was obtained from a human patient who received an intestinal transplant, so some T cells may come from the graft donor. CDR3 sequence reads: CASSTIRKLAGETQYF. As DNA, the CDR3 is TGTGCCAGCAGCACTATACGGAAACTAGCGGGAGAGACCCAGTACTTC.